This T cell receptor beta chain was recorded in a study of shared clonotypes between healthy human individuals. Clones were sequenced by immunoSEQ multiplex PCR, and TCRdb holds only the in-frame ones, with some missing. This sample has roughly 2.5 million clones, with roughly nine tenths found just once. The CDR3 totals 14 residues. Germline V CDR1 and CDR2: SGHNT, YYREEE (reference sequence). V was clipped by 1 base and J by 2 bases, with 9 bases between them. The table lists this clone with a count of one. The identical CDR3 is also encoded by other nucleotide sequences in the sample. The sequenced material came from naive CD4+ T cells sorted from blood. Sample subset: CD45RA+ positively selected. V and J are TRBV5-4 and TRBJ2-5; unclear D gene. This receptor was identified in a man between 18 and 35 years old in good health. The CDR3 spells CASSLLGVQETQYF. DNA of the CDR3: TGTGCCAGCAGCTTGTTGGGCGTTCAAGAGACCCAGTACTTC.